This is a list of T cell receptor beta chains from one sample in a study of T cells in Graves' hyperthyroidism and ophthalmopathy. From the multiplex PCR reads, TCRdb called clonotypes with MiXCR, one entry per CDR3 protein. The table lists hundreds of thousands of distinct CDR3 sequences, more than 45% of them singletons. The sequencing input was peripheral blood or thyroid tissue (not recorded which). The source is a woman in her late teens or twenties with Graves' hyperthyroidism. Both conserved end residues are part of each CDR3. D genes are given only for firm matches. The size entry is marked missing in some rows and otherwise reads once, few, many or a size class.

few TRBJ1-2 . TRBV5-1 CASSLVRGYGYTF TGCGCCAGCAGCTTGGTCAGGGGTTATGGCTACACCTTC
. TRBJ2-7 TRBD1 TRBV2 CASPTDSGTGSREQYF TGTGCCAGTCCGACCGACTCCGGGACAGGGTCGCGGGAGCAGTACTTC
once TRBJ1-4 . TRBV19 CANSIGQRGEKLFF TGTGCCAATAGTATTGGACAGCGTGGTGAAAAACTGTTTTTT
. TRBJ2-6 . TRBV24-1 CATRDSTNTEAF TGTGCCACCAGAGACAGCACCAACACTGAAGCTTTC
. TRBJ1-1 . TRBV5-6 CASSFGRVNTEAFF TGTGCCAGCAGCTTCGGACGGGTGAACACTGAAGCTTTCTTT
few TRBJ2-7 . TRBV19 CASSPNVDILYEQYF TGTGCCAGTAGCCCCAATGTGGACATACTATACGAGCAGTACTTC
many TRBJ1-5 . TRBV29-1 CSVVIGLSNQPQHF TGCAGCGTTGTCATCGGACTATCCAATCAGCCCCAGCATTTT
once TRBJ2-7 . TRBV10-3 CAIRLGGVDEQYF TGTGCCATCAGGCTTGGGGGAGTAGACGAGCAGTACTTC
. TRBJ1-2 . TRBV2 CASSPLQGYTF TGTGCCAGCTCACCACTACAGGGCTACACCTTC
few TRBJ1-2 . TRBV7-9 CASSLAGIAYGYTF TGTGCCAGCAGCTTAGCGGGGATTGCCTATGGCTACACCTTC
. TRBJ2-5 . TRBV2 CASSYSLYDSQETQYF TGTGCCAGCAGTTACAGCCTCTACGACAGTCAAGAGACCCAGTACTTC
many TRBJ2-7 . TRBV7-6 CASSLMGAKPYEQYF TGTGCCAGCAGCTTAATGGGGGCTAAACCCTACGAGCAGTACTTC
many TRBJ1-5 TRBD1 TRBV7-7 CASSLARTGAGQPQHF TGTGCTAGCAGCTTAGCTAGGACAGGGGCCGGTCAGCCCCAGCATTTT
. TRBJ2-3 TRBD2 TRBV2 CASSPGLAGGRNTQYF TGTGCCAGCAGTCCCGGGCTAGCGGGAGGGCGGAATACGCAGTATTTT
. TRBJ2-6 TRBD1 TRBV7-9 CASRSGTGVSGANVLTF TGTGCCAGCAGATCCGGGACAGGGGTATCTGGGGCCAACGTCCTGACTTTC
. TRBJ1-1 . TRBV10-3 CATEPGLGYTGAFF TGTGCCACCGAGCCGGGCCTGGGCTACACCGGCGCTTTCTTT
. TRBJ2-7 . TRBV20-1 CSAREKWGGRSYEQYF TGCAGTGCTAGAGAAAAGTGGGGAGGTCGTTCCTACGAGCAGTACTTC
many TRBJ1-2 TRBD1 TRBV7-8 CASSSPTGGYGYTF TGTGCCAGCAGCTCACCGACAGGGGGCTATGGCTACACCTTC
. TRBJ1-3 . TRBV15 CATSSPRIAYSGNTIYF TGTGCCACCAGCAGCCCTAGGATTGCTTACTCTGGAAACACCATATATTTT
. TRBJ2-5 TRBD2 TRBV5-1 CASSPGLAAVSQYF TGCGCCAGCAGCCCTGGACTAGCGGCCGTATCCCAGTACTTC
. TRBJ2-7 . TRBV24-1 CATSGGFEQYF TGTGCCACCAGTGGAGGTTTCGAGCAGTACTTC
few TRBJ1-1 . TRBV19 CASSGGRKNTEAFF TGTGCCAGTAGTGGGGGACGGAAGAACACTGAAGCTTTCTTT
. TRBJ2-3 . TRBV2 CASSDTENGDTDTQYF TGTGCCAGCAGTGATACGGAAAATGGCGACACAGATACGCAGTATTTT
few TRBJ1-1 . TRBV2 CASSPLGANTEAFF TGTGCCAGCTCACCACTCGGGGCGAACACTGAAGCTTTCTTT
. TRBJ2-7 TRBD2 TRBV25-1 CASSPRRLAGGKQYF TGTGCCAGTAGTCCCCGGCGACTAGCGGGAGGGAAGCAGTACTTC
many TRBJ1-5 TRBD1 TRBV2 CASSRGLSNQPQHF TGTGCCAGCAGCAGGGGGTTAAGCAATCAGCCCCAGCATTTT
few TRBJ1-5 . TRBV6-5 CAISYDSNQPQHF TGTGCCATCAGTTACGACAGTAATCAGCCCCAGCATTTT
. TRBJ1-2 . TRBV2 CASSAGQGTGYTF TGTGCCAGCTCCGCTGGCCAGGGGACTGGCTACACCTTC
few TRBJ2-7 . TRBV7-9 CASSQVVYYEQYF TGTGCCAGCAGCCAAGTCGTTTACTACGAGCAGTACTTC
. TRBJ1-6 TRBD1 TRBV25-1 CATGDNSPLHF TGTGCGACAGGGGATAATTCACCCCTCCACTTT
once TRBJ1-5 TRBD1 TRBV29-1 CSVDEQGIQPQHF TGCAGCGTTGATGAACAGGGGATTCAGCCCCAGCATTTT
few TRBJ1-1 . TRBV20-1 CSARGGGPNTEAFF TGCAGTGCTAGGGGGGGTGGACCGAACACTGAAGCTTTCTTT
. TRBJ2-7 . TRBV19 CASRSRAGVVYEQYF TGTGCCAGTAGGTCCCGGGCAGGGGTTGTGTACGAGCAGTACTTC
. TRBJ2-7 TRBD1 TRBV7-6 CASSKEDRGEQYF TGTGCCAGCAGCAAAGAGGACAGGGGGGAGCAGTACTTC
. TRBJ1-2 . TRBV29-1 CSVEENGDGYTF TGCAGCGTTGAAGAAAACGGGGATGGCTACACCTTC
many TRBJ1-6 . TRBV7-2 CASSLIGRDSPLHF TGTGCCAGCAGCTTGATAGGGAGGGATTCACCCCTCCACTTT
. TRBJ1-2 TRBD1 TRBV19 CARSTGGYGYTF TGTGCCAGAAGTACAGGGGGCTATGGCTACACCTTC
. TRBJ1-6 TRBD1 TRBV2 CASSLDRGTSPLHF TGTGCCAGCAGTTTGGACAGGGGGACTTCACCCCTCCACTTT
many TRBJ1-6 . TRBV10-3 CAISEGGRNSPLHF TGTGCCATCAGTGAAGGGGGGCGAAATTCACCCCTCCACTTT